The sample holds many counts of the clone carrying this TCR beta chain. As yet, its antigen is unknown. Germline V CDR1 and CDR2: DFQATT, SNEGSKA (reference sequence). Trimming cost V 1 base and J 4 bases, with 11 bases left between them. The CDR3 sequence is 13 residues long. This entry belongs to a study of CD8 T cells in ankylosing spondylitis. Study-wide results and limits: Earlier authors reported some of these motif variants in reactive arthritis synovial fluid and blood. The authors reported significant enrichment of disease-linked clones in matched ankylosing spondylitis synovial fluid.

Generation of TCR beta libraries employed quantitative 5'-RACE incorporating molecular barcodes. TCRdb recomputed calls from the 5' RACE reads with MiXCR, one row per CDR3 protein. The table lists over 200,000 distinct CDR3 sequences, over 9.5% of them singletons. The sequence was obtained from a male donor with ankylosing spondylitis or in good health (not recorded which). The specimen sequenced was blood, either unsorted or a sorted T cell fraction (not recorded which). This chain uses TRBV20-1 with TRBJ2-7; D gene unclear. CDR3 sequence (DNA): TGCAGTGCTAGAGTCCCAGTTACATACGAGCAGTACTTC. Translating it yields CSARVPVTYEQYF.